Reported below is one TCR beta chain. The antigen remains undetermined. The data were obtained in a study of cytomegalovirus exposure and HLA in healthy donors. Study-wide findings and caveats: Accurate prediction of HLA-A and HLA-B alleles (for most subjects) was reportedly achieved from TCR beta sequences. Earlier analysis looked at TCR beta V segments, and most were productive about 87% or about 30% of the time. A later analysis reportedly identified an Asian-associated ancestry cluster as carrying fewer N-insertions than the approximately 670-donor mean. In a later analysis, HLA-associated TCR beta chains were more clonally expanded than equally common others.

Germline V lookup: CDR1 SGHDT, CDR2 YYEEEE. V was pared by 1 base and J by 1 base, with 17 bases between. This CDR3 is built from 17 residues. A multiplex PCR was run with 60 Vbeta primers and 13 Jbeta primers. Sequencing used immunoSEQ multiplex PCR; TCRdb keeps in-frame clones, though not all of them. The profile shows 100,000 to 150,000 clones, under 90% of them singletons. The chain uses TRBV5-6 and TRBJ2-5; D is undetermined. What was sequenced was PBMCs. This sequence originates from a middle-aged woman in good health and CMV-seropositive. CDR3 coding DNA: TGTGCCAGCAGCTTGAAATCCTTATACGAGATCCAAGAGACCCAGTACTTC. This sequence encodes CASSLKSLYEIQETQYF.